This T cell receptor beta chain was sequenced in a study of blood T cells in healthy people across ages. Points from the study as a whole: Diversity estimated from one million T cells was considered an underestimate.

The CDR3 is made up of 15 amino acids. Trimming cost V 3 bases and J 3 bases; bases outside gene matches: 7. From germline, CDR1 is PRHDT and CDR2 FYEKMQ (reference sequence). Next came a second PCR, run for roughly 6 to 11 cycles, which used a sample-barcoded 5' primer along with a J-beta primer mix. Each TCR beta cDNA got a 12-nucleotide random molecular identifier. TCRdb reprocessed the 5' RACE reads with MiXCR, giving one entry per CDR3 protein. The table shows a few hundred thousand distinct CDR3 sequences, with about 49% occurring only once. Details on this clonotype: Its antigen is still unknown.

The chain links TRBV13 to TRBJ2-7, with 8 nucleotides matching TRBD2. The source material was blood. This sequence originates from a man aged 55 to 70 in good health. The CDR3 sequence is CASSLAELADYEQYF. In nucleotides, the CDR3 is TGTGCCAGCAGCTTGGCCGAACTAGCGGACTACGAGCAGTACTTC.